This TCR beta chain is drawn from a study of T cell changes during pregnancy in multiple sclerosis. CDR3 length: 15 amino acids. Looked up from germline, CDR1 is KGHSH and CDR2 is LQKENI. Trimming took 6 bases from V and 0 from J; bases not matched to a gene: 5. The table came from immunoSEQ multiplex PCR; TCRdb's copy has only in-frame clones and leaves some out. The data contain about 50,000 clones, around nine tenths of them singletons. The sequenced sample was CD4+ T cells from peripheral blood mononuclear cells, obtained before pregnancy. The chain joins TRBV18 to TRBJ1-5, with TRBD1 matching 7 bases. The sequence was obtained from a female donor with multiple sclerosis, enrolled in a pregnancy study. CDR3 sequence: CASSGGQSSNQPQHF. The CDR3 region has the DNA TGTGCCAGCTCTGGGGGACAGTCTAGCAATCAGCCCCAGCATTTT. The variable domain in full, completed from reference TRBV18 and TRBJ1-5, reads NAGVMQNPRHLVRRRGQEARLRCSPMKGHSHVYWYRQLPEEGLKFMVYLQKENIIDESGMPKERFSAEFPKEGPSILRIQQVVRGDSAAYFCASSGGQSSNQPQHFGDGTRLSIL.